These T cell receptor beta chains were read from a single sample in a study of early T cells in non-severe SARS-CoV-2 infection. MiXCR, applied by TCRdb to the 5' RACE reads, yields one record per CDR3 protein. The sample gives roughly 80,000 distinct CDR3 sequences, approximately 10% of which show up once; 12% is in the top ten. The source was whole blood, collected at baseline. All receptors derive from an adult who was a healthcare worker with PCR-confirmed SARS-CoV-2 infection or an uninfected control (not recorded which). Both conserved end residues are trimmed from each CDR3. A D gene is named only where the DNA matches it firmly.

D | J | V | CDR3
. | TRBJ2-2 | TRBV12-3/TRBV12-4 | ASSLGGNTGELF
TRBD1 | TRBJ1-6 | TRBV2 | ASGPGQSNSPLH
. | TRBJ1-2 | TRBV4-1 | ASSQEPGDNYGYT
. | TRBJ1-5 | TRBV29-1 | SVAFDSNQPQH
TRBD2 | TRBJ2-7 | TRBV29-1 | SVVKGGNEQY
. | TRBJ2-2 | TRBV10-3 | AISESKDRRGLLRLGELF
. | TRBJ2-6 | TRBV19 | ASRGGQVISGANVLT
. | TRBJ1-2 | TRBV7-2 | AVAGGQSANYGYT
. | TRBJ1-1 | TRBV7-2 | ASSLGRLGVTEAF
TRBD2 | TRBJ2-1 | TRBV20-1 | SAKTSGSYNEQF
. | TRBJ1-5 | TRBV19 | ASSIGQPQH
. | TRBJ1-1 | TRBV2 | ASKFQRRMNTEAF
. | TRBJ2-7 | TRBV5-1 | ASSSGVGLDEQY
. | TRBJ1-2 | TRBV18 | ASSGQYYNYGYT
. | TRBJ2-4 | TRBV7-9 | ASSSGTSKNIQY
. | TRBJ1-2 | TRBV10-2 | ASSEQGAHGYT
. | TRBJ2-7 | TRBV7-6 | ASSLGAGNYEQY
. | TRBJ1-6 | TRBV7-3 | ASSSDYNSPLH
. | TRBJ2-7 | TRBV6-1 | ASTLVGDSYEQY
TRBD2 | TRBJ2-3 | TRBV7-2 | ASSEKLAGDSTDTQY
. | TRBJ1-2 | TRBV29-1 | SVEVRDPYGYT
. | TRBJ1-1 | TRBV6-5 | ASSYSGPSMNTEAF
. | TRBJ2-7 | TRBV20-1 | SARPWVGREY
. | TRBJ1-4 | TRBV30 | AWSPTLGRVDEKLF
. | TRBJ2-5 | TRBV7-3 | ASSPNRGGTQY
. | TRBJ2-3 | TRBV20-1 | SARPEADTQY
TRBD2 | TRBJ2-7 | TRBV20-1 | SAEPGLAGSSYEQY
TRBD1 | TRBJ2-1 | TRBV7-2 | ASSSTQGASYNEQF
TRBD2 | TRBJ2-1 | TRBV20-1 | SASRLAGGSNEQF
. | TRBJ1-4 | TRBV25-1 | ASSEWRATNEKLF
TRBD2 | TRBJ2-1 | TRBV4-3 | ASSQALTSGDYNEQF
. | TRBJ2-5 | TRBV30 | AWSVHQRQETQY
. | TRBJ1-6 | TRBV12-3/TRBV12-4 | ASSQPPSPLH
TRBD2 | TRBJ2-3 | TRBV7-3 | ASSLTPGLALDTQY
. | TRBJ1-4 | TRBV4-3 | ASSQDSARAGEKLF
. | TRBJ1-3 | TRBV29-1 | SHEEGNTIY
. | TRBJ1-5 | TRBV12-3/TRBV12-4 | ASSSGLGQPQH
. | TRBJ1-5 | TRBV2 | ASSVVRLEPQH
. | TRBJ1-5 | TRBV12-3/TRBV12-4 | ASSLGREGQPQH
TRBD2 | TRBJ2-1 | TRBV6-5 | AISYSIELARYNEQF